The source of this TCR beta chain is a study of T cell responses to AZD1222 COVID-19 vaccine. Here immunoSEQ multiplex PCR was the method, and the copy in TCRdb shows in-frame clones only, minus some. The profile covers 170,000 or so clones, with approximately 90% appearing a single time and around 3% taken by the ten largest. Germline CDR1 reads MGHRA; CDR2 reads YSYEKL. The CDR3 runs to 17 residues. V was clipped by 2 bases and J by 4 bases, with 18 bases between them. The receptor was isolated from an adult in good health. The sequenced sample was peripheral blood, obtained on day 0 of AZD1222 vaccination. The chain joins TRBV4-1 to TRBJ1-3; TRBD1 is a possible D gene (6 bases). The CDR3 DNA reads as TGCGCCAGCAGCCAATTTACCGGGGAGGGGGAAGGAAACACCATATATTTT. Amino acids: CASSQFTGEGEGNTIYF.